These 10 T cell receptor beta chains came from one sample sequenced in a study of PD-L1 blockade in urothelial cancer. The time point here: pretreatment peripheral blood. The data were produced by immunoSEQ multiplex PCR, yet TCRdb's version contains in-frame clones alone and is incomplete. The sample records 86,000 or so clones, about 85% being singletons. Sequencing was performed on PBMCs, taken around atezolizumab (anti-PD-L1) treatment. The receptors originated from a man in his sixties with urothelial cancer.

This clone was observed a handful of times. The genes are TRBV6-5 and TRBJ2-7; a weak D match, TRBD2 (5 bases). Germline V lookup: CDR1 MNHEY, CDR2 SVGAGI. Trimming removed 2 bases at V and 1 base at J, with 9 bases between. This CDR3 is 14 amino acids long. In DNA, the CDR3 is TGTGCCAGCAGTTACGCGGGTGGATCCTACGAGCAGTACTTC. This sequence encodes CASSYAGGSYEQYF.

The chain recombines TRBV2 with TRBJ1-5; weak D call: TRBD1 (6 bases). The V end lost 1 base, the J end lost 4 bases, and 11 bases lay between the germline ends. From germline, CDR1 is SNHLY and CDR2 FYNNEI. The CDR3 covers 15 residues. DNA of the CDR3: TGTGCCAGCAGTGAAGGGGGGCCTACTAATCAGCCCCAGCATTTT. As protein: CASSEGGPTNQPQHF.

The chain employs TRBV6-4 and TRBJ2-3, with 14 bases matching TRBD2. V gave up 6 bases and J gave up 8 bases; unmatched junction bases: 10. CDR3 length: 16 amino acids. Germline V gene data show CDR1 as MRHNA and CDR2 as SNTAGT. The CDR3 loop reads CASSPGTSGGLGTQYF. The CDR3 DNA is TGTGCCAGCAGCCCCGGGACTAGCGGGGGACTCGGTACGCAGTATTTT.

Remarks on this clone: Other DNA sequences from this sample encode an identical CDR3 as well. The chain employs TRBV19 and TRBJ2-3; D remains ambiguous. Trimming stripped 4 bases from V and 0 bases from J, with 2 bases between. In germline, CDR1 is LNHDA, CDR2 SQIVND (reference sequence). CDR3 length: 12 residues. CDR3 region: CASSTSTDTQYF. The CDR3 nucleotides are TGTGCCAGTAGTACGAGCACAGATACGCAGTATTTT.

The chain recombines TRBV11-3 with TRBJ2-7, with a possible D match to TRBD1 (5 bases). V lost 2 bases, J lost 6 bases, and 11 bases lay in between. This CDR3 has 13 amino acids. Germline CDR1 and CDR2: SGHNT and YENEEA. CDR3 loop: CASSLRTLGEQYF. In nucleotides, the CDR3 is TGTGCCAGCAGCTTAAGGACACTCGGCGAGCAGTACTTC.

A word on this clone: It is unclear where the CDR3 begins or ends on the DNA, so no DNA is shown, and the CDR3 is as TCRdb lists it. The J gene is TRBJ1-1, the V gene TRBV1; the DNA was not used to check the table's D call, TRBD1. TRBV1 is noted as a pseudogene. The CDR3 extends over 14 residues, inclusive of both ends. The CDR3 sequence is CTSSRVGHGTEAFF.

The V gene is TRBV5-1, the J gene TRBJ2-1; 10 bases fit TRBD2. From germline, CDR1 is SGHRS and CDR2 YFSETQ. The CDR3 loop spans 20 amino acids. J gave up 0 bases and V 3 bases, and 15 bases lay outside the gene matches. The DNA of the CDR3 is TGCGCCAGCAGCTCCTTGGTGATAGCGGGGGGCCCGAGCTCCTACAATGAGCAGTTCTTC. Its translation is CASSSLVIAGGPSSYNEQFF.

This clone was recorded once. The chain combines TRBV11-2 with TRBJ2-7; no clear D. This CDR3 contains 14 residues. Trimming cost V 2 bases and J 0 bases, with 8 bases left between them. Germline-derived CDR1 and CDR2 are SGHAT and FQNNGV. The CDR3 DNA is TGTGCCAGCAGCTTACTCCGCAGCTCCTACGAGCAGTACTTC. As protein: CASSLLRSSYEQYF.

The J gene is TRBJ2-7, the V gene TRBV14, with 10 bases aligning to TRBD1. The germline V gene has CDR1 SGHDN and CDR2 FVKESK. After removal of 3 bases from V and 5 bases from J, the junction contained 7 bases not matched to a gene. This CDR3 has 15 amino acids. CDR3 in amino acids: CASSQWGQGNHEQYF. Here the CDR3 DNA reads TGTGCCAGCAGCCAGTGGGGACAGGGGAACCACGAGCAGTACTTC.

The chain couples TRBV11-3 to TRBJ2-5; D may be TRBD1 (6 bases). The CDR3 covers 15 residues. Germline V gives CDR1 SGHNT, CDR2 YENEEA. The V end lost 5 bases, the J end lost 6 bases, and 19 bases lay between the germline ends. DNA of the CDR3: TGTGCCAGCAGCCGCCAAACAGGGTTCGTGAAGACCCAGTACTTC. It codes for CASSRQTGFVKTQYF.